This is a list of T cell receptor beta chains from one sample in a study of cytomegalovirus exposure and HLA in healthy donors. Libraries were prepared by immunoSEQ multiplex PCR; TCRdb keeps only in-frame clonotypes and omits some of them. The data show about 300,000 clones, about nine tenths seen once. The sample consisted of PBMCs. Every receptor here comes from a man in his forties or fifties in good health and CMV-seropositive. Both conserved end residues are part of each CDR3. A D gene is named only where the DNA matches it firmly. Rows give clone size only sometimes, using once, few, many, or a class for an expanded clone.

J gene: TRBJ1-1; V gene: TRBV9; D gene: NA; clone size: NA; CDR3 DNA: TGTGCCAGCAGCGTAAGTTACCGGACTGGGGAAGCTTTCTTT; CDR3 protein: CASSVSYRTGEAFF
J gene: TRBJ2-2; V gene: TRBV4-1; D gene: NA; clone size: NA; CDR3 DNA: TGCGCCAGCAGCCAAGTTGACAGGAACACCGGGGAGCTGTTTTTT; CDR3 protein: CASSQVDRNTGELFF
J gene: TRBJ2-5; V gene: TRBV18; D gene: NA; clone size: NA; CDR3 DNA: TGTGCCAGCTCTCACCGGGAGACCCAGTACTTC; CDR3 protein: CASSHRETQYF
J gene: TRBJ1-5; V gene: TRBV7-9; D gene: TRBD1; clone size: NA; CDR3 DNA: TGTGCCAGCAGCTTAGGAGAGGGGGCGCAAAACCGATCGCCCCAGCATTTT; CDR3 protein: CASSLGEGAQNRSPQHF
J gene: TRBJ2-7; V gene: TRBV10-1; D gene: TRBD1; clone size: NA; CDR3 DNA: TGCGCCAGCAGTGAGACCCGGGACAGGGCCTACTACGAGCAGTACTTC; CDR3 protein: CASSETRDRAYYEQYF
J gene: TRBJ1-4; V gene: TRBV27; D gene: TRBD1; clone size: NA; CDR3 DNA: TGTGCCAGCAGTCACCGGGACAGGGGTGAAAAACTGTTTTTT; CDR3 protein: CASSHRDRGEKLFF
J gene: TRBJ2-7; V gene: TRBV9; D gene: TRBD1; clone size: NA; CDR3 DNA: TGTGCCAGCAGCGTAGCGACAGGGACCATCTACGAGCAGTACTTC; CDR3 protein: CASSVATGTIYEQYF
J gene: TRBJ2-3; V gene: TRBV5-4; D gene: NA; clone size: NA; CDR3 DNA: TGTGCCAGCAGCTTGGAAAGCGGACCCACAGATACGCAGTATTTT; CDR3 protein: CASSLESGPTDTQYF
J gene: TRBJ2-5; V gene: TRBV10-1; D gene: NA; clone size: NA; CDR3 DNA: TGCGCCAGCAGTGACTACCCCCAAGAGACCCAGTACTTC; CDR3 protein: CASSDYPQETQYF
J gene: TRBJ1-2; V gene: TRBV19; D gene: NA; clone size: NA; CDR3 DNA: TGTGCCAGTAGTCCCACCACTTCTAACTATGGCTACACCTTC; CDR3 protein: CASSPTTSNYGYTF
J gene: TRBJ1-5; V gene: TRBV4-1; D gene: TRBD1; clone size: few; CDR3 DNA: TGCGCCAGCAGCCCAGGGGGGATTGGGAATCAGCCCCAGCATTTT; CDR3 protein: CASSPGGIGNQPQHF
J gene: TRBJ1-5; V gene: TRBV19; D gene: NA; clone size: NA; CDR3 DNA: TGTGCCAGTAGTTTCTCCCGGGACACGGATCAGCCCCAGCATTTT; CDR3 protein: CASSFSRDTDQPQHF
J gene: TRBJ2-7; V gene: TRBV7-9; D gene: NA; clone size: NA; CDR3 DNA: TGTGCCAGCAGCTTCGCAGTTCTACAGGGATTAGGGGAGCAGTACTTC; CDR3 protein: CASSFAVLQGLGEQYF
J gene: TRBJ2-7; V gene: TRBV27; D gene: NA; clone size: NA; CDR3 DNA: TGTGCCAGCAGCCTGGGACACACGAGCTCCTACGAGCAGTACTTC; CDR3 protein: CASSLGHTSSYEQYF
J gene: TRBJ2-7; V gene: TRBV7-8; D gene: NA; clone size: NA; CDR3 DNA: TGTGCCAGCAGCTTCTCCTTGGCCCCCTTGGGGGGAGGTGAGCAGTACTTC; CDR3 protein: CASSFSLAPLGGGEQYF
J gene: TRBJ1-2; V gene: TRBV7-9; D gene: NA; clone size: NA; CDR3 DNA: TGTTCCAGCAGCTCCCCCGCCAGGGACTTAAGGGGCTACACCTTC; CDR3 protein: CSSSSPARDLRGYTF
J gene: TRBJ1-1; V gene: TRBV7-2; D gene: NA; clone size: few; CDR3 DNA: TGTGCCAGCAGCTTAGCGCTCGGGGTGAACACTGAAGCTTTCTTT; CDR3 protein: CASSLALGVNTEAFF
J gene: TRBJ2-5; V gene: TRBV7-9; D gene: NA; clone size: NA; CDR3 DNA: TGTGCCAGCAGCTTAGGGGCACAAGAGACCCAGTACTTC; CDR3 protein: CASSLGAQETQYF
J gene: TRBJ2-7; V gene: TRBV9; D gene: TRBD2; clone size: NA; CDR3 DNA: TGTGCCAGCAGCGTTGGGACTAGCGGAGATACCTACGAGCAGTACTTC; CDR3 protein: CASSVGTSGDTYEQYF
J gene: TRBJ2-2; V gene: TRBV4-3; D gene: NA; clone size: few; CDR3 DNA: TGCGCCAGCAGCCAAGATCGGGGCGGGGAGCTGTTTTTT; CDR3 protein: CASSQDRGGELFF
J gene: TRBJ2-1; V gene: TRBV4-1; D gene: TRBD2; clone size: NA; CDR3 DNA: TGCGCCAGCAGCCAAGAAGGTACTAGCGGGATAGGCAATGAGCAGTTCTTC; CDR3 protein: CASSQEGTSGIGNEQFF
J gene: TRBJ2-1; V gene: TRBV19; D gene: NA; clone size: NA; CDR3 DNA: TGTGCCAGTAGTGCGTTAGTAGGAGCGAGTTCCAATGAGCAGTTCTTC; CDR3 protein: CASSALVGASSNEQFF
J gene: TRBJ2-3; V gene: TRBV4-3; D gene: NA; clone size: NA; CDR3 DNA: TGCGCCAGCAGCCAAGATAACCCTACCTTAACAGATACGCAGTATTTT; CDR3 protein: CASSQDNPTLTDTQYF
J gene: TRBJ2-1; V gene: TRBV5-1; D gene: NA; clone size: NA; CDR3 DNA: TGCGCCAGCAGCTTGGGGGGAGGAGCCAATGAGCAGTTCTTC; CDR3 protein: CASSLGGGANEQFF
J gene: TRBJ1-3; V gene: TRBV9; D gene: TRBD1; clone size: NA; CDR3 DNA: TGTGCCAGCAGCGTAGGGGCAGGGGGCGACGGAAACACCATATATTTT; CDR3 protein: CASSVGAGGDGNTIYF
J gene: TRBJ2-4; V gene: TRBV6-5; D gene: NA; clone size: once; CDR3 DNA: TGTGCCAGCAGTCCGGCGGGGAAAAACATTCAGTACTTC; CDR3 protein: CASSPAGKNIQYF
J gene: TRBJ2-6; V gene: TRBV19; D gene: TRBD1; clone size: NA; CDR3 DNA: TGTGCCAGTAGTATAGAAAGTCGGACAGGGTTATCAGAGAACGTCCTGACTTTC; CDR3 protein: CASSIESRTGLSENVLTF
J gene: TRBJ2-7; V gene: TRBV19; D gene: TRBD1; clone size: NA; CDR3 DNA: TGTGCCAGTAGTATGGACAGGGGGAGTCCTTCGTACGAGCAGTACTTC; CDR3 protein: CASSMDRGSPSYEQYF
J gene: TRBJ2-6; V gene: TRBV11-1; D gene: TRBD1; clone size: NA; CDR3 DNA: TGTGCCAGCAGCTCGGGACAGTTAATCTCTGGGGCCAACGTCCTGACTTTC; CDR3 protein: CASSSGQLISGANVLTF
J gene: TRBJ2-7; V gene: TRBV5-1; D gene: NA; clone size: NA; CDR3 DNA: TGCGCCAGCAGCTTGGCCCACAGCTACGAGCAGTACTTC; CDR3 protein: CASSLAHSYEQYF
J gene: TRBJ1-4; V gene: TRBV14; D gene: NA; clone size: once; CDR3 DNA: TGTGCCAGCAGCCAAGATGCGGGGTCTATGGGTGAAAAACTGTTTTTT; CDR3 protein: CASSQDAGSMGEKLFF
J gene: TRBJ2-1; V gene: TRBV4-2; D gene: NA; clone size: few; CDR3 DNA: TGTGCCAGCAGCCGCGTAGCGGCCCGCTCCTACAATGAGCAGTTCTTC; CDR3 protein: CASSRVAARSYNEQFF
J gene: TRBJ2-7; V gene: TRBV5-6; D gene: NA; clone size: NA; CDR3 DNA: TGTGCCAGCAGCTTGGAGACGGGGGGCCGTCCTTACGAGCAGTACTTC; CDR3 protein: CASSLETGGRPYEQYF
J gene: TRBJ1-5; V gene: TRBV4-2; D gene: NA; clone size: once; CDR3 DNA: TGTGCCAGCAGCCAAGATATGGCCCTTGAGGGCAATCAGCCCCAGCATTTT; CDR3 protein: CASSQDMALEGNQPQHF
J gene: TRBJ2-7; V gene: TRBV2; D gene: TRBD2; clone size: many; CDR3 DNA: TGTGCCAGCAGTGATGGGGGGGAGAGTCACGAGCAGTACTTC; CDR3 protein: CASSDGGESHEQYF
J gene: TRBJ2-3; V gene: TRBV4-3; D gene: NA; clone size: NA; CDR3 DNA: TGCGCCAGCAGCCAAGATGCACAGGATAGCACAGATACGCAGTATTTT; CDR3 protein: CASSQDAQDSTDTQYF
J gene: TRBJ1-5; V gene: TRBV28; D gene: NA; clone size: NA; CDR3 DNA: TGTGCCACCCGGCGGTCGGGGGTAAATCAGCCCCAGCATTTT; CDR3 protein: CATRRSGVNQPQHF
J gene: TRBJ1-5; V gene: TRBV19; D gene: TRBD1; clone size: NA; CDR3 DNA: TGTGCCAGTACCCAGAGAGGGGGCGGTCAGCCCCAGCATTTT; CDR3 protein: CASTQRGGGQPQHF
J gene: TRBJ2-7; V gene: TRBV18; D gene: TRBD1; clone size: NA; CDR3 DNA: TGTGCCAGCTCAAAGGAGACAGGGGCCCCAGACGAGCAGTACTTC; CDR3 protein: CASSKETGAPDEQYF
J gene: TRBJ1-4; V gene: TRBV5-1; D gene: NA; clone size: NA; CDR3 DNA: TGCGCCAGCAGCTTGACGAGGGTGACGGGTGAAAAACTGTTTTTT; CDR3 protein: CASSLTRVTGEKLFF
J gene: TRBJ2-5; V gene: TRBV4-2; D gene: TRBD2; clone size: NA; CDR3 DNA: TGTGCCAGCAGCCAAGTTGGCGGGAGGGAGACCCAGTACTTC; CDR3 protein: CASSQVGGRETQYF
J gene: TRBJ1-5; V gene: TRBV30; D gene: TRBD1; clone size: NA; CDR3 DNA: TGTGCCTGGAGTGTATCATCGGGATTTTGGGACAGGGCAGGACAGCCCCAGCATTTT; CDR3 protein: CAWSVSSGFWDRAGQPQHF
J gene: TRBJ2-2; V gene: TRBV27; D gene: NA; clone size: NA; CDR3 DNA: TGTGCCAGCACCCTCGCAGGGGCAAGGACCGGGGAGCTGTTTTTT; CDR3 protein: CASTLAGARTGELFF
J gene: TRBJ2-2; V gene: TRBV7-9; D gene: NA; clone size: NA; CDR3 DNA: TGTTCCAGCAGCTCCACTACCGCGGCTAGCATGAACGGGGAGCTGTTTTTT; CDR3 protein: CSSSSTTAASMNGELFF
J gene: TRBJ2-1; V gene: TRBV7-8; D gene: NA; clone size: NA; CDR3 DNA: TGTGCCAGCAGCTTATTCTCTGAGCAGTTCTTC; CDR3 protein: CASSLFSEQFF